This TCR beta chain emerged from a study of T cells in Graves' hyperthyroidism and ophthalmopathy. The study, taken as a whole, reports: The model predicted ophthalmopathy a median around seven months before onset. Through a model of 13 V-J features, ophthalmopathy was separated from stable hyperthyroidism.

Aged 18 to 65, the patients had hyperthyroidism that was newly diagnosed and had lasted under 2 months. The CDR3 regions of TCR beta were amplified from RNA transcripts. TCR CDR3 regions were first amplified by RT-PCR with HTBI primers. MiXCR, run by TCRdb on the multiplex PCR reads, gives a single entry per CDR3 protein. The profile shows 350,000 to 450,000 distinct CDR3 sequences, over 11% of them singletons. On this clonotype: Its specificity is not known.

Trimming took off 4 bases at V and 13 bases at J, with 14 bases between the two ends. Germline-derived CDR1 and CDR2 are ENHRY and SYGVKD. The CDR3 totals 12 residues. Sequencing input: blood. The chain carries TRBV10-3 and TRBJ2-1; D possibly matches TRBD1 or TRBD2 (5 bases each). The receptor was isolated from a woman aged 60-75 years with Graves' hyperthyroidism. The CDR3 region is CAISGAVGDQFF. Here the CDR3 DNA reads TGTGCCATCAGTGGGGCTGTGGGGGACCAGTTCTTC.